A selection of T cell receptor beta chains follows, all from one sample in a study of prognosis after radiotherapy for stage I lung cancer. TCRdb reprocessed the multiplex PCR reads with MiXCR, giving one entry per CDR3 protein. The sample comprises 12,000 to 15,000 distinct CDR3 sequences, about two fifths of which are singletons, and about 40% rests with the top ten. The specimen was PBMCs, collected before or after stereotactic body radiation therapy (not recorded which). Receptors were obtained from a donor over 45 with non-small cell lung cancer. Each CDR3 is given with its conserved first and last residue. A D gene is named only where the DNA matches it firmly. Where a row states a size, it is once, few, many or the class of an expanded clone; other rows omit it.

J gene,V gene,D gene,clone size,CDR3 protein,CDR3 DNA
TRBJ2-5,TRBV2,-,few,CASSPGGWETRYF,TGTGCCAGCAGTCCAGGGGGGTGGGAGACCCGGTACTTC
TRBJ2-5,TRBV27,TRBD2,-,CASKQLAGGRETHYF,TGTGCCAGCAAGCAACTAGCGGGGGGGCGAGAGACCCATTACTTC
TRBJ2-1,TRBV4-2,-,-,CASSQDPGVSNEQFF,TGTGCCAGCAGCCAAGACCCAGGGGTATCGAATGAGCAGTTCTTC
TRBJ1-2,TRBV12-3/TRBV12-4,TRBD1,-,CASRPTGGADGYTF,TGTGCCAGCAGGCCGACAGGGGGCGCCGACGGCTACACCTTC
TRBJ2-1,TRBV28,-,few,CSITQGPDEQFF,TGTTCCATCACTCAAGGGCCGGATGAGCAGTTCTTC
TRBJ2-5,TRBV6-1,TRBD2,many,CASAPQAGGMTQYF,TGTGCCAGCGCACCACAAGCGGGGGGGATGACCCAGTACTTC
TRBJ2-7,TRBV3-1,TRBD2,many,CASSPSGGEQYF,TGTGCCAGCAGCCCTAGCGGTGGCGAGCAGTACTTC
TRBJ1-1,TRBV19,-,many,CASSFNLAVNTEAFF,TGTGCCAGTAGTTTTAACCTTGCGGTGAACACTGAAGCTTTCTTT
TRBJ2-2,TRBV6-1,-,medium-sized,CASIELANTGELFF,TGTGCCAGCATCGAGCTCGCGAACACCGGGGAGCTGTTTTTT
TRBJ2-3,TRBV5-5,TRBD1,many,CASSLTVTGRTDTQYF,TGTGCCAGCAGCTTGACAGTGACAGGGCGGACAGATACGCAGTATTTT
TRBJ2-6,TRBV19,-,many,CASSNRGQTGANVLTF,TGTGCCAGTAGTAACCGCGGACAGACTGGGGCCAACGTCCTGACTTTC
TRBJ2-6,TRBV6-1,TRBD1,many,CASRKQGRTSGANVLTF,TGTGCCAGCAGAAAACAGGGGCGAACCTCTGGGGCCAACGTCCTGACTTTC
TRBJ2-3,TRBV11-2,TRBD2,many,CASSLAGGPPSTDTQYF,TGTGCCAGCAGTTTAGCGGGAGGGCCCCCTAGCACAGATACGCAGTATTTT
TRBJ2-2,TRBV5-1,TRBD2,many,CASSLGFSSGTGELFF,TGCGCCAGCAGCTTGGGTTTCTCTAGCGGCACCGGGGAGCTGTTTTTT
TRBJ1-5,TRBV19,-,many,CASSIGPTDSPHQPQHF,TGTGCCAGTAGTATAGGCCCCACGGATTCTCCCCATCAGCCCCAGCATTTT
TRBJ1-2,TRBV18,-,many,CASNRGGPTDYGYTF,TGTGCCAGCAACCGCGGTGGGCCAACCGATTATGGCTACACCTTC
TRBJ1-1,TRBV18,TRBD1,many,CASSHRGSGTEAFF,TGTGCCAGCTCCCACAGGGGCTCAGGAACTGAAGCTTTCTTT
TRBJ2-2,TRBV7-9,TRBD2,many,CASSEGGPGSGELFF,TGTGCCAGCAGCGAGGGAGGGCCGGGATCCGGGGAGCTGTTTTTT
TRBJ2-4,TRBV6-1,TRBD2,many,CASSEAGWGRNIQYF,TGTGCCAGCAGCGAAGCGGGGTGGGGACGGAACATTCAGTACTTC
TRBJ1-2,TRBV5-5,-,many,CASSLGPGPRQSLGGYTF,TGTGCCAGCAGCTTGGGACCGGGCCCGAGACAGTCACTAGGCGGCTACACCTTC
TRBJ2-3,TRBV24-1,-,many,CATSDLTSSPDTQYF,TGTGCCACCAGTGATTTGACCAGTTCGCCAGATACGCAGTATTTT
TRBJ2-7,TRBV24-1,-,-,CATTRTGKGSGQYF,TGTGCCACCACCCGAACAGGGAAGGGATCTGGGCAGTACTTC
TRBJ2-3,TRBV10-3,-,many,CAISETRTDTQYF,TGTGCCATCAGTGAGACACGCACAGATACGCAGTATTTT
TRBJ1-2,TRBV5-6,-,many,CASSPPARGGYTF,TGTGCCAGCAGTCCCCCGGCGAGGGGGGGCTACACCTTC
TRBJ1-4,TRBV27,TRBD1,many,CASSFDRAGEKLFF,TGTGCCAGCAGTTTCGACAGGGCTGGCGAAAAACTGTTTTTT